These 19 T cell receptor beta chains were all obtained from the same sample, sequenced in a study of T cell responses to AZD1222 COVID-19 vaccine. Profiling relied on immunoSEQ multiplex PCR, and the TCRdb table lists in-frame clones only, not all of them. The sample lists 65,000 to 85,000 clones; 75% to 90% were seen once. This sample comprised peripheral blood, obtained 28 days after the second AZD1222 dose. The receptors stem from an adult who received the AZD1222 COVID-19 vaccine.

The chain has TRBV2 and TRBJ2-4; tentatively, D is TRBD1 (5 bases). Deletions cut 3 bases from V and 0 bases from J, with 15 bases between. The CDR3 is made up of 17 amino acids. CDR1 is SNHLY, CDR2 FYNNEI, per germline. The DNA for the CDR3 is TGTGCCAGCAGTGACAGTTTGCAGGGCTTAGCCAAAAACATTCAGTACTTC. Amino acid sequence: CASSDSLQGLAKNIQYF.

The chain joins TRBV12-5 to TRBJ1-1; 9 nucleotides line up with TRBD1. After removal of 7 bases from V and 4 bases from J, the junction contained 7 bases not matched to a gene. CDR3 size: 14 residues. From germline, CDR1 is LGHNT and CDR2 FRNRAP. The CDR3 region has the DNA TGTGCTAGTGCCCCGGGACAGGGAGCCACTGAAGCTTTCTTT. Its translation is CASAPGQGATEAFF.

The chain couples TRBV4-1 to TRBJ2-1; TRBD1 might be the D (6 bases). The V end lost 4 bases, the J end lost 7 bases, and 14 bases lay between the germline ends. The CDR3 consists of 14 residues. Germline V CDR1 and CDR2: MGHRA, YSYEKL. The DNA of the CDR3 is TGCGCCAGCAGCCCCCCAGGGGTTGGGAATGAGCAGTTCTTC. It yields the protein CASSPPGVGNEQFF.

The V and J genes are TRBV5-8 and TRBJ1-4; a weak D match, TRBD1 (6 bases). The V end lost 4 bases, the J end lost 3 bases, and 16 bases lay between the germline ends. This CDR3 has 16 amino acids. Germline CDR1 is SGHTS and CDR2 is YDEGEE. CDR3 bases: TGTGCCAGCAGCAAGTCTTTCGGGGGGCCTAATGAAAAACTGTTTTTT. Translated: CASSKSFGGPNEKLFF.

The chain uses TRBV7-9 and TRBJ1-1, with D uncertain. This CDR3 has 14 amino acids. Germline CDR1 SEHNR, CDR2 FQNEAQ (reference sequence). V shed 5 bases and J shed 0 bases, with 10 bases lying between them. The CDR3 loop is CASSTKRVNTEAFF. The CDR3 region has the DNA TGTGCCAGCAGCACCAAAAGGGTGAACACTGAAGCTTTCTTT.

The rearrangement joins TRBV3-1 (or the pseudogene TRBV3-2) to TRBJ2-5; possibly TRBD2 for D (7 bases). This CDR3 region has 15 residues. V dropped 1 base and J dropped 4 bases, with 13 bases sitting between them. Per the germline V gene, CDR1 is LGHDT and CDR2 is YNNKEL (reference sequence). The CDR3 DNA sequence: TGTGCCAGCAGCCAAGGGGCAGGGGAGGGAGAGACCCAGTACTTC. It yields the protein CASSQGAGEGETQYF.

The chain is built from TRBV5-1 and TRBJ1-6; a possible D gene is TRBD1 (6 bases). The germline V and J ends were trimmed by 1 base and 5 bases, with 10 bases remaining between them. The CDR3 is 15 amino acids. Germline CDR1 reads SGHRS; CDR2 reads YFSETQ. CDR3 sequence reads: CASSLLQGNNSPLHF. CDR3 nucleotide sequence: TGCGCCAGCAGCTTGCTACAGGGCAATAATTCACCCCTCCACTTT.

This sequence joins TRBV27 and TRBJ2-6; no clear D gene. The CDR3 contains 16 residues. V lost 6 bases, J lost 0 bases, and 12 bases lay in between. Germline CDR1 is MNHEY and CDR2 is SMNVEV (reference sequence). In DNA form, the CDR3 reads TGTGCCAGCAGCCGGCCCATAGGCTCTGGGGCCAACGTCCTGACTTTC. It yields the protein CASSRPIGSGANVLTF.

This clone turned up a few times. This sequence joins TRBV7-9 and TRBJ2-3, with 12 positions matching TRBD2. The CDR3 spans 16 residues. Trimming took 5 bases from V and 1 from J; bases not matched to a gene: 4. Germline CDR1 is SEHNR and CDR2 is FQNEAQ (reference sequence). In nucleotides, the CDR3 is TGTGCCAGCAGCCCTAGACTAGCGGGGGGCACAGATACGCAGTATTTT. This gives the protein CASSPRLAGGTDTQYF.

Only a few counts were recorded for this clone. The rearrangement links TRBV29-1 to TRBJ2-5, with 9 positions matching TRBD1. In germline, CDR1 is SQVTM, CDR2 ANQGSEA. The CDR3 covers 14 residues. The trim removed 4 bases at V and 7 bases at J, leaving 10 bases unmatched. Written as DNA, the CDR3 is TGCAGCGTTGTGCTACAGGGGGCGCGTGGGACCCAGTACTTC. It yields the protein CSVVLQGARGTQYF.

The chain uses TRBV5-6 and TRBJ1-6; TRBD1 might be the D (5 bases). Trimming removed 1 base from V and 7 bases from J, with 9 bases in between. This CDR3 comprises 14 residues. Germline V CDR1 and CDR2: SGHDT, YYEEEE. The CDR3 DNA reads as TGTGCCAGCAGCTTGCGGACAACCAATTCACCCCTCCACTTT. Translated, it gives CASSLRTTNSPLHF.

The gene calls are TRBV24-1 and TRBJ2-7, with 9 bases aligning to TRBD1. Germline values: CDR1 KGHDR, CDR2 SFDVKD. J was trimmed by 2 bases and V by 5 bases; bases with no gene match: 6. CDR3 size: 15 residues. The DNA for the CDR3 is TGTGCCACCAGTGTAGGACAGGGGAAAGCCTACGAGCAGTACTTC. It is translated as CATSVGQGKAYEQYF.

The V gene is TRBV4-2, the J gene TRBJ2-3; D remains unclear. V lost 1 base to trimming and J lost 0 bases, with 11 bases between them. The CDR3 is 16 residues long. Germline V gives CDR1 LGHNA, CDR2 YNFKEQ. DNA for the CDR3: TGTGCCAGCAGCCAAGTGACCCCCCGAAGCACAGATACGCAGTATTTT. The encoded protein is CASSQVTPRSTDTQYF.

DNA for the CDR3: TGCAGTGCTAGTGGTCAAGAGACCCAGTACTTC. As protein: CSASGQETQYF. The genes are TRBV20-1 and TRBJ2-5; no clear D. Germline CDR1 DFQATT, CDR2 SNEGSKA (reference sequence). The V end was cut by 3 bases, the J end by 2 bases, with 4 bases between. The CDR3 is made up of 11 amino acids.

The chain combines TRBV4-2 with TRBJ1-4, with D uncertain. The germline CDR1 and CDR2 sequences are LGHNA and YNFKEQ. Trimming left V 0 bases short and J 8 bases short, with 7 bases between. This CDR3 contains 13 residues. In DNA, the CDR3 is TGTGCCAGCAGCCAAGATGCAAGGGAAAAACTGTTTTTT. Translating it yields CASSQDAREKLFF.

V usage is TRBV9 and J usage is TRBJ2-7, with 7 bases matching TRBD1. The V gene end was trimmed by 0 bases and the J gene end by 2 bases; junction bases not matched to a gene: 5. This CDR3 is 15 amino acids long. Germline V lookup: CDR1 SGDLS, CDR2 YYNGEE. The CDR3 loop is CASSVATGTAYEQYF. The CDR3 nucleotides are TGTGCCAGCAGCGTAGCTACAGGGACAGCCTACGAGCAGTACTTC.

Comments on this clone: At one end the junction does not follow the germline gene, possibly because of a read error. This chain connects TRBV28 to TRBJ2-5, with D possibly being TRBD2 (7 bases). Germline V gene data show CDR1 as MDHEN and CDR2 as SYDVKM. The CDR3 is made up of 16 amino acids. The CDR3 loop reads CASSPMGSGEGEIQYF. CDR3 DNA: TGTGCCAGCAGTCCGATGGGGTCAGGGGAGGGAGAGATCCAGTACTTC.

The J gene is TRBJ2-5, the V gene TRBV6-2 or TRBV6-3, with 11 bases lining up with TRBD2. Germline trimming cut 4 bases from V and 5 bases from J; bases unmatched to any gene: 9. Germline values: CDR1 MNHEY, CDR2 SVGEGT. CDR3 length: 16 residues. CDR3 in amino acids: CASSSILAGEMETQYF. The CDR3 bases are TGTGCCAGCAGTTCTATACTAGCGGGGGAAATGGAGACCCAGTACTTC.

The chain has TRBV18 and TRBJ2-6; D possibly corresponds to TRBD1 (6 bases). The V gene lost 4 bases and the J gene lost 1 base, with 14 bases spanning the gap. Looked up from germline, CDR1 is KGHSH and CDR2 is LQKENI. The CDR3 sequence is 17 residues long. CDR3 in amino acids: CASSLSTGKSGANVLTF. The CDR3 DNA reads TGTGCCAGCTCACTGTCTACAGGGAAGTCTGGGGCCAACGTCCTGACTTTC.